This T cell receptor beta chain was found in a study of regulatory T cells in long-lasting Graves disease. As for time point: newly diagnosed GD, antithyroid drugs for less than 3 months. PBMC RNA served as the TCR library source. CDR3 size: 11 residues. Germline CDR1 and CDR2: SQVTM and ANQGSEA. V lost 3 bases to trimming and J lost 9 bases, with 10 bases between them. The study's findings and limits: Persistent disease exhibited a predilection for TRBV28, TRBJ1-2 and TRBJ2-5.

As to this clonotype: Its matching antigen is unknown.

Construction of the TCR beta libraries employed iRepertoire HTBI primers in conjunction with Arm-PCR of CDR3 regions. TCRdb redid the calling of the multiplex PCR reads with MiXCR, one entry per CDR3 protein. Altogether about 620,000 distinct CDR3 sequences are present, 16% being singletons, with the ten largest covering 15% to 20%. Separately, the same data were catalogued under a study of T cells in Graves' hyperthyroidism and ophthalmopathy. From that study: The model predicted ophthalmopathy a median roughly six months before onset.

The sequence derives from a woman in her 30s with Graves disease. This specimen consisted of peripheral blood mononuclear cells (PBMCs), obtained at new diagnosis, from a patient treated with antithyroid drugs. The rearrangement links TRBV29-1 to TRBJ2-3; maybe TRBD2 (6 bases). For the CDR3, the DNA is TGCAGCGTTGACCCGGGAGACACGCAGTATTTT. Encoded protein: CSVDPGDTQYF.